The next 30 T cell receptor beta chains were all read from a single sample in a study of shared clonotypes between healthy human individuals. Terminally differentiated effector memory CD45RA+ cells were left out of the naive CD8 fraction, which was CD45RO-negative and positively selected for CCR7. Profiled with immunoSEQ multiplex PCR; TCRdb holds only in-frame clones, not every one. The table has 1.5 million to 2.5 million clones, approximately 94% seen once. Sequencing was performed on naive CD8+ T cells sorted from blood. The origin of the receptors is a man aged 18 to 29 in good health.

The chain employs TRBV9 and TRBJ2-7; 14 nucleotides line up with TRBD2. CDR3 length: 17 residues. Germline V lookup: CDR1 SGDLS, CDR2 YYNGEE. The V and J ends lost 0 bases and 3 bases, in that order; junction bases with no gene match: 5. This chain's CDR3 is CASSVGGTSGSIYEQYF. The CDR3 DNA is TGTGCCAGCAGCGTAGGCGGGACTAGCGGGAGTATCTACGAGCAGTACTTC. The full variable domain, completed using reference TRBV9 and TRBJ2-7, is DSGVTQTPKHLITATGQRVTLRCSPRSGDLSVYWYQQSLDQGLQFLIQYYNGEERAKGNILERFSAQQFPDLHSELNLSSLELGDSALYFCASSVGGTSGSIYEQYFGPGTRLTVT.

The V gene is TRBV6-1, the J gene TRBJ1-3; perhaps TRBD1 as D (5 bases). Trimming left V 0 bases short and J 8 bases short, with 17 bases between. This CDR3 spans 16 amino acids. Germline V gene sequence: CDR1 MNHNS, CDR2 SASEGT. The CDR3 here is CASSEAGVLYVDTIYF. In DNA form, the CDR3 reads TGTGCCAGCAGTGAAGCAGGGGTTCTCTATGTTGACACCATATATTTT.

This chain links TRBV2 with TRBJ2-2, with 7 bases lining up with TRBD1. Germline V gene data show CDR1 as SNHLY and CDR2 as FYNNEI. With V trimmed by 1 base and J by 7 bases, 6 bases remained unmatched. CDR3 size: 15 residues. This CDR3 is CASSEGQGVYGELFF. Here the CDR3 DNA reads TGTGCCAGCAGTGAAGGGCAGGGGGTGTACGGGGAGCTGTTTTTT.

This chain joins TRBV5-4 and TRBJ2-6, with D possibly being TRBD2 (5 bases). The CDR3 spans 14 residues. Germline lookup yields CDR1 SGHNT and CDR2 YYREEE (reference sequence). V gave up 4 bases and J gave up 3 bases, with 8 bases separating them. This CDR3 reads CASSVAGGANVLTF. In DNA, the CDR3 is TGTGCCAGCAGCGTCGCGGGTGGGGCCAACGTCCTGACTTTC. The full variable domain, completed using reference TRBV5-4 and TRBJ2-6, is ETGVTQSPTHLIKTRGQQVTLRCSSQSGHNTVSWYQQALGQGPQFIFQYYREEENGRGNFPPRFSGLQFPNYSSELNVNALELDDSALYLCASSVAGGANVLTFGAGSRLTVL.

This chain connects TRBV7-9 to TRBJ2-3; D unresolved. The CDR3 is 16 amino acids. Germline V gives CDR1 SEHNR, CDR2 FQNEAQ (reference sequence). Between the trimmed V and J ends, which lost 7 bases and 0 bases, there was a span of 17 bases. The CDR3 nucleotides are TGTGCCAGCACCCCGGTTGGGTTTCCCAGCACAGATACGCAGTATTTT. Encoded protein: CASTPVGFPSTDTQYF. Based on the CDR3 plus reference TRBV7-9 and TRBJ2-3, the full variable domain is DTGVSQNPRHKITKRGQNVTFRCDPISEHNRLYWYRQTLGQGPEFLTYFQNEAQLEKSRLLSDRFSAERPKGSFSTLEIQRTEQGDSAMYLCASTPVGFPSTDTQYFGPGTRLTVL.

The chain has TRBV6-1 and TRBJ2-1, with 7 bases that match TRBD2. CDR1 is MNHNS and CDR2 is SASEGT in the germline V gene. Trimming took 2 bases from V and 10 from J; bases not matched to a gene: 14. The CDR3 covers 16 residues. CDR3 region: CASSEWGGEGSGEQFF. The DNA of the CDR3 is TGTGCCAGCAGTGAATGGGGCGGGGAGGGTTCGGGGGAGCAGTTCTTC.

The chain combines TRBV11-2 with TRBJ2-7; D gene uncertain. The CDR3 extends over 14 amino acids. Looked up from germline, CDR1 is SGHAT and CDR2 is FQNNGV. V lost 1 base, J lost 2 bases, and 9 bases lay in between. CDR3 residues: CASSLGGMAYEQYF. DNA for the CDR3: TGTGCCAGCAGCTTAGGTGGGATGGCCTACGAGCAGTACTTC.

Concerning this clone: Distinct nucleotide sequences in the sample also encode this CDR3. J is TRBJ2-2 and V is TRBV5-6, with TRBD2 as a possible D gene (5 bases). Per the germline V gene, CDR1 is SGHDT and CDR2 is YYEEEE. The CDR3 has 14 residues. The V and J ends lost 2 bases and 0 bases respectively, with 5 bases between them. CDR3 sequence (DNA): TGTGCCAGCAGCTTACTAGCGAACACCGGGGAGCTGTTTTTT. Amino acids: CASSLLANTGELFF.

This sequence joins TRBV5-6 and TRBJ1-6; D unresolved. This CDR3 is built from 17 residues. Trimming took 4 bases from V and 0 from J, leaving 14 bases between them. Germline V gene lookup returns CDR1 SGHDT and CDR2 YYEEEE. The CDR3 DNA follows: TGTGCCAGCAGCACCCCCCTGGAGAGCTCCTATAATTCACCCCTCCACTTT. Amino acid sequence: CASSTPLESSYNSPLHF.

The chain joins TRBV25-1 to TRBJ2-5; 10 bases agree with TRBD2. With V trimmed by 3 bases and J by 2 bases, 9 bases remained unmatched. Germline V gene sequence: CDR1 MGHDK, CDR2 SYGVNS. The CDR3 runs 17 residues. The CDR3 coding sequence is TGTGCCAGCAGTGAGCTAGCGGGAGAGGGGGTTCAAGAGACCCAGTACTTC. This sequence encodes CASSELAGEGVQETQYF.

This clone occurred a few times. This CDR3 is CASSVDTNTGELFF. The CDR3 DNA reads TGTGCCAGCAGCGTAGACACGAACACCGGGGAGCTGTTTTTT. This sequence joins TRBV9 and TRBJ2-2; D is unclear. Trimming shortened V by 0 bases and J by 0 bases, and 3 bases separated the two germline ends. Looked up from germline, CDR1 is SGDLS and CDR2 is YYNGEE. The CDR3 sequence is 14 residues long.

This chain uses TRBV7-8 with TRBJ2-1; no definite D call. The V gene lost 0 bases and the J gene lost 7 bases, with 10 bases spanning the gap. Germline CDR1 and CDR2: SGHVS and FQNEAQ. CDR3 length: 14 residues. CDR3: CASSLALSWNEQFF. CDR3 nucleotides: TGTGCCAGCAGCTTAGCGCTATCGTGGAATGAGCAGTTCTTC.

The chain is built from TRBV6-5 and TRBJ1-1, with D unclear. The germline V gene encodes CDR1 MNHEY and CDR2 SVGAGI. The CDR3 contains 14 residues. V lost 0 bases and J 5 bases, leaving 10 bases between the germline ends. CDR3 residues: CASSYSGVVTEAFF. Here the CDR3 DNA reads TGTGCCAGCAGTTACTCTGGGGTAGTGACTGAAGCTTTCTTT.

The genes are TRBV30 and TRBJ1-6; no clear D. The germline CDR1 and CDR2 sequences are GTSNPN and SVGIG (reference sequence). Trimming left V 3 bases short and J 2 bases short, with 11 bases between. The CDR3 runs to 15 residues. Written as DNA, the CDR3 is TGTGCCTGGAGGGAGAGAATCCCCTATAATTCACCCCTCCACTTT. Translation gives CAWRERIPYNSPLHF.

CDR3 nucleotides: TGTGCCAGCAGTTTGACAGGCGCAATGAACACTGAAGCTTTCTTT. Translating gives CASSLTGAMNTEAFF. This chain connects TRBV6-5 to TRBJ1-1, with D tentatively TRBD1 (6 bases). V was trimmed by 4 bases and J by 0 bases, leaving 12 bases between them. The germline CDR1 and CDR2 sequences are MNHEY and SVGAGI. The CDR3 extends over 15 amino acids.

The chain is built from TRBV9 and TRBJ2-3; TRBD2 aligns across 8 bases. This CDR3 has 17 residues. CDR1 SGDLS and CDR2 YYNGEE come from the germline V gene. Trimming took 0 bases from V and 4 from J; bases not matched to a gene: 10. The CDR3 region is CASSVARSGSLADTQYF. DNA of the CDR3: TGTGCCAGCAGCGTAGCTCGGAGCGGGAGCCTGGCAGATACGCAGTATTTT. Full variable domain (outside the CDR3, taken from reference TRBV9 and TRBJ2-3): DSGVTQTPKHLITATGQRVTLRCSPRSGDLSVYWYQQSLDQGLQFLIQYYNGEERAKGNILERFSAQQFPDLHSELNLSSLELGDSALYFCASSVARSGSLADTQYFGPGTRLTVL.

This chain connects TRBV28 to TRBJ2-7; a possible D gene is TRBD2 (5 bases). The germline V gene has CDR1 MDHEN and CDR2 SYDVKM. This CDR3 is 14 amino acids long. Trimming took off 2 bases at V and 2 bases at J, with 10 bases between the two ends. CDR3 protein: CASSLGGYPYEQYF. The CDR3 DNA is TGTGCCAGCAGTTTAGGCGGGTATCCCTACGAGCAGTACTTC.

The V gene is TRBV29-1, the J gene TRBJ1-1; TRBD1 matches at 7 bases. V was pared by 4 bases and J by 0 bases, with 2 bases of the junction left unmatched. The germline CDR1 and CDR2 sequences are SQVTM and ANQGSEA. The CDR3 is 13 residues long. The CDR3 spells CSVGGTVNTEAFF. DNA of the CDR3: TGCAGCGTTGGGGGGACAGTGAACACTGAAGCTTTCTTT. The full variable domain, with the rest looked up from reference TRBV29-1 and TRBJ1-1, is SAVISQKPSRDICQRGTSLTIQCQVDSQVTMMFWYRQQPGQSLTLIATANQGSEATYESGFVIDKFPISRPNLTFSTLTVSNMSPEDSSIYLCSVGGTVNTEAFFGQGTRLTVV.

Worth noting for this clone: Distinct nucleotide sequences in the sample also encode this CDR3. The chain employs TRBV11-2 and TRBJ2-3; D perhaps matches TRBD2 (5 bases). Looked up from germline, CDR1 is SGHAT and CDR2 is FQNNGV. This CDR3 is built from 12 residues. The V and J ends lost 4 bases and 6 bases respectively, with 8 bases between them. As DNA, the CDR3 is TGTGCCAGCAGCTCGGGAACCGATACGCAGTATTTT. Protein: CASSSGTDTQYF.

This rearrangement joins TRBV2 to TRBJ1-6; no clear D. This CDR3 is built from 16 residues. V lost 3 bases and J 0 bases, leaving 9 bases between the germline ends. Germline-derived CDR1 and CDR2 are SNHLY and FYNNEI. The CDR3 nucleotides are TGTGCCAGCAGTGAGGGCGAAAGCTCCTATAATTCACCCCTCCACTTT. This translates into CASSEGESSYNSPLHF.

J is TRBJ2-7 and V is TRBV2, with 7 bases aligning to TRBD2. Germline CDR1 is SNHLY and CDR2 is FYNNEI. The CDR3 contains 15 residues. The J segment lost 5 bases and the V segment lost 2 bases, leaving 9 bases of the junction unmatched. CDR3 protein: CASSETTSQGDEQYF. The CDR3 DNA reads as TGTGCCAGCAGTGAAACGACTAGCCAAGGGGACGAGCAGTACTTC.

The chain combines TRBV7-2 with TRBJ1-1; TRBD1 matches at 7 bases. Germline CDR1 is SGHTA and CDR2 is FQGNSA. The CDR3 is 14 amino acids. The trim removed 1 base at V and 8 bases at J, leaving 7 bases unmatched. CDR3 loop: CASSLVTGAWEAFF. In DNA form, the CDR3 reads TGTGCCAGCAGCTTAGTAACAGGGGCATGGGAAGCTTTCTTT.

The CDR3: CASSDLDFPYNSPLHF. The CDR3 DNA reads as TGTGCCAGCAGTGACCTGGACTTTCCCTATAATTCACCCCTCCACTTT. The J gene is TRBJ1-6, the V gene TRBV6-1, with unresolved D. The germline V gene has CDR1 MNHNS and CDR2 SASEGT. This CDR3 has 16 amino acids. Trimming pared 3 bases from V and 2 bases from J, leaving 11 bases between.

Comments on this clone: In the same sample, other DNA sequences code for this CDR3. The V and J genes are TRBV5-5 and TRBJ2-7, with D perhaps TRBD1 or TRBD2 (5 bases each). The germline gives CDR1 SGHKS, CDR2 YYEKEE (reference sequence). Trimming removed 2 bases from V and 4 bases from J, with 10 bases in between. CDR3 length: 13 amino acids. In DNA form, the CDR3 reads TGTGCCAGCAGCTTCCCAGGGAGTTACGAGCAGTACTTC. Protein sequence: CASSFPGSYEQYF.

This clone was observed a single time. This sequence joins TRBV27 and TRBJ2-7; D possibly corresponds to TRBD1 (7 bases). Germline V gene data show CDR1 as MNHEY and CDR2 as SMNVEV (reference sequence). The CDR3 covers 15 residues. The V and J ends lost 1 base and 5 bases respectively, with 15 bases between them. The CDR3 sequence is CASSLWGQGGHEQYF. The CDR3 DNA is TGTGCCAGCAGTTTATGGGGCCAGGGGGGCCACGAGCAGTACTTC.

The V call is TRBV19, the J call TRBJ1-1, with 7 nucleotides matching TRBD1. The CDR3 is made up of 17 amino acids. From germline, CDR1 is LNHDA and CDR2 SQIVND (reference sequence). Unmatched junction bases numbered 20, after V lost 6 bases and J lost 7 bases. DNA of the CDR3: TGTGCCAGTAGGCCCCCCTGGACAGGAGGCGAAGGCGGTGAAGCTTTCTTT. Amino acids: CASRPPWTGGEGGEAFF.

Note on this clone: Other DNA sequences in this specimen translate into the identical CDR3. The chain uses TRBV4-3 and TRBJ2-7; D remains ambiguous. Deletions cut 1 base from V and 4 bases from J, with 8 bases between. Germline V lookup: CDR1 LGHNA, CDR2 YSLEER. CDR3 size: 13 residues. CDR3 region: CASSQARTYEQYF. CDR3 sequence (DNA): TGCGCCAGCAGCCAAGCCAGGACGTACGAGCAGTACTTC.

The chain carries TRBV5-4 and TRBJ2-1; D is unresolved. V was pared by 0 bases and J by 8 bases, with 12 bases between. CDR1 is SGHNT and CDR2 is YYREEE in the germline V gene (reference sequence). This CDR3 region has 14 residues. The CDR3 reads CASSLVGTADEQFF. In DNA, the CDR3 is TGTGCCAGCAGCTTGGTGGGTACCGCGGATGAGCAGTTCTTC.

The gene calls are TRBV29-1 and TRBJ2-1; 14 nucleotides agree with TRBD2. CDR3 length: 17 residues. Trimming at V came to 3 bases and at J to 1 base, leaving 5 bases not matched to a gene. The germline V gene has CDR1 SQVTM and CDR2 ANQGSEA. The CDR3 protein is CSVDGTSGRRSYNEQFF. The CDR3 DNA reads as TGCAGCGTTGACGGGACTAGCGGGAGAAGGTCCTACAATGAGCAGTTCTTC.

Here the CDR3 DNA reads TGTGCCAGCAGTGAATCATCGGACTACTACGAGCAGTACTTC. Translated: CASSESSDYYEQYF. The rearrangement uses TRBV6-1 and TRBJ2-7, with D possibly matching TRBD2 (6 bases). The CDR3 extends over 14 amino acids. With 2 bases removed from V and 3 bases from J, the gap between germline ends came to 11 bases. Germline lookup yields CDR1 MNHNS and CDR2 SASEGT.